The following is a T cell receptor (beta chain) sequence with its context. The protocol was immunoSEQ multiplex PCR, while the TCRdb copy is restricted to in-frame clones and leaves out a portion. The sample records approximately 99,000 clones, approximately 94% being singletons. The CDR3 is 13 amino acids. Per germline, CDR1 SGHDN and CDR2 FVKESK. V lost 4 bases and J 7 bases, leaving 13 bases between the germline ends. These data belong to a study of T cell changes during pregnancy in multiple sclerosis. The chain is built from TRBV14 and TRBJ1-2, with D tentatively TRBD1 (5 bases). This clonotype originated in a female donor with multiple sclerosis, enrolled in a pregnancy study. The sequencing used peripheral blood, collected after pregnancy. The CDR3 DNA reads as TGTGCCAGCAGCCCGGGCCGGGGGGGTGGCTACACCTTC. The encoded protein is CASSPGRGGGYTF.